Below are 19 T cell receptor beta chains sequenced from a single sample in a study of shared clonotypes between healthy human individuals. Using immunoSEQ multiplex PCR, the repertoire was profiled, and TCRdb retains in-frame clones only, with some absent. The profile covers roughly 1,100,000 clones, with more than 65% appearing a single time and around 1.4% taken by the ten largest. Sequenced: memory CD4+ T cells sorted from blood. Subset meaning: CD45RA-negative fraction. These receptor sequences come from a young man in good health.

In regard to this clone: A much bigger clone sits one base away, suggesting this may be a read error. The chain uses TRBV19 and TRBJ2-1, with 10 nucleotides matching TRBD1. Germline loops: CDR1 LNHDA, CDR2 SQIVND (reference sequence). The CDR3 runs to 15 residues. The V and J ends lost 3 bases and 6 bases, in that order; junction bases with no gene match: 5. CDR3 loop: CASSISGQGINEQFF. CDR3 nucleotide sequence: TGTGCCAGTAGTATTTCGGGACAGGGGATCAATGAGCAGTTCTTC.

This chain connects TRBV10-3 to TRBJ1-2; the match to TRBD1 covers 12 bases. The germline V gene has CDR1 ENHRY and CDR2 SYGVKD. V was clipped by 6 bases and J by 8 bases; unmatched bases: 7. This CDR3 has 14 amino acids. The CDR3 sequence is CAISPGQGARGYTF. Here the CDR3 DNA reads TGTGCCATCAGCCCGGGACAGGGGGCGCGAGGCTACACCTTC.

This clone has just a few counts. The chain carries TRBV19 and TRBJ2-3; D gene ambiguous. The CDR3 runs 14 residues. CDR1 LNHDA and CDR2 SQIVND come from the germline V gene (reference sequence). Trimming took off 6 bases at V and 4 bases at J, with 14 bases between the two ends. CDR3 protein: CASRGPWLPDTQYF. The CDR3 nucleotides are TGTGCCAGTAGAGGACCTTGGCTCCCAGATACGCAGTATTTT.

The rearrangement uses TRBV29-1 and TRBJ1-1; unclear D gene. V lost 4 bases to trimming and J lost 6 bases, with 6 bases between them. The CDR3 spans 10 residues. CDR1 and CDR2 (germline): SQVTM, ANQGSEA. The CDR3, as DNA: TGCAGCGTTGTTACCGCTGAAGCTTTCTTT. This translates into CSVVTAEAFF.

This clone was recorded only once. The V and J genes are TRBV5-1 and TRBJ2-1; 8 positions agree with TRBD2. The CDR3 runs to 15 residues. The V and J ends lost 3 bases and 9 bases, in that order; junction bases with no gene match: 11. Germline loops: CDR1 SGHRS, CDR2 YFSETQ. The CDR3 spells CASSSVTSGGGEQFF. DNA for the CDR3: TGCGCCAGCAGCTCGGTCACTAGCGGAGGGGGTGAGCAGTTCTTC. Together with reference TRBV5-1 and TRBJ2-1, the CDR3 gives the full variable domain: KAGVTQTPRYLIKTRGQQVTLSCSPISGHRSVSWYQQTPGQGLQFLFEYFSETQRNKGNFPGRFSGRQFSNSRSEMNVSTLELGDSALYLCASSSVTSGGGEQFFGPGTRLTVL.

This clone is a singleton in its sample. The chain has TRBV14 and TRBJ2-4; the D is unclear. V was cut by 0 bases and J by 7 bases, with 4 bases left in between. The CDR3 covers 12 residues. Per germline, CDR1 SGHDN and CDR2 FVKESK. The CDR3 region is CASSQDRNIQYF. CDR3 nucleotides: TGTGCCAGCAGCCAAGATCGGAACATTCAGTACTTC.

This clone was recorded a few times. The CDR3 reads CASSPPGRAAGNTIYF. DNA for the CDR3: TGTGCCAGCAGCCCTCCTGGCAGGGCGGCTGGAAACACCATATATTTT. The V call is TRBV9, the J call TRBJ1-3, with TRBD1 as a possible D gene (5 bases). The germline V and J ends were trimmed by 4 bases and 2 bases, with 16 bases remaining between them. CDR3 length equals 16 residues. CDR1 and CDR2 (germline): SGDLS, YYNGEE.

The chain couples TRBV25-1 to TRBJ2-5; 7 positions match TRBD1. Trimming removed 7 bases from V and 2 bases from J; junction bases left unmatched: 10. There are 15 residues in the CDR3. The germline gives CDR1 MGHDK, CDR2 SYGVNS. The CDR3 DNA follows: TGTGCCAGCAATGGGCACAGGGGATATCAAGAGACCCAGTACTTC. Translating it yields CASNGHRGYQETQYF.

The chain employs TRBV7-9 and TRBJ2-5, with D unclear. The CDR3 is 14 amino acids. Trimming cost V 3 bases and J 2 bases, with 10 bases left between them. Germline V CDR1 and CDR2: SEHNR, FQNEAQ (reference sequence). The CDR3: CASSFIARQETQYF. In DNA, the CDR3 is TGTGCCAGCAGCTTTATCGCTAGACAAGAGACCCAGTACTTC.

This sequence joins TRBV19 and TRBJ2-1; 10 positions match TRBD2. The trim removed 5 bases at V and 6 bases at J, leaving 4 bases unmatched. The CDR3 covers 14 residues. From germline, CDR1 is LNHDA and CDR2 SQIVND (reference sequence). The CDR3 here is CASSASGSSNEQFF. The CDR3 DNA reads TGTGCCAGTAGTGCTAGCGGGAGTAGCAATGAGCAGTTCTTC. The full variable domain, its missing parts supplied by reference TRBV19 and TRBJ2-1, is DGGITQSPKYLFRKEGQNVTLSCEQNLNHDAMYWYRQDPGQGLRLIYYSQIVNDFQKGDIAEGYSVSREKKESFPLTVTSAQKNPTAFYLCASSASGSSNEQFFGPGTRLTVL.

The rearrangement joins TRBV2 to TRBJ1-1; tentatively, D is TRBD1 (5 bases). There are 13 residues in the CDR3. The V gene's germline CDR1 is SNHLY and CDR2 FYNNEI. The germline V and J ends were trimmed by 7 bases and 5 bases, with 14 bases remaining between them. CDR3 loop: CASTVGEGTEAFF. The CDR3 DNA reads as TGTGCCAGCACCGTAGGGGAAGGTACTGAAGCTTTCTTT.

The rearrangement joins TRBV4-1 to TRBJ2-3, with D possibly matching TRBD2 (6 bases). The CDR3 has 13 residues. The ends were cut back, 7 bases at V and 2 bases at J, with 10 bases in the middle. Germline V lookup: CDR1 MGHRA, CDR2 YSYEKL. CDR3 region: CASKRGFTDTQYF. Here the CDR3 DNA reads TGCGCCAGCAAACGGGGGTTCACAGATACGCAGTATTTT.

Worth noting for this clone: The sample carries other DNA sequences with the same CDR3. The J gene is TRBJ2-7, the V gene TRBV18; 10 nucleotides agree with TRBD1. V shed 2 bases, J shed 4 bases, and the junction held 2 bases outside the gene matches. The CDR3 loop spans 14 amino acids. Germline V gene data show CDR1 as KGHSH and CDR2 as LQKENI. The CDR3 DNA is TGTGCCAGCTCACCAAGGGGACAGGGGTACGAGCAGTACTTC. Translated: CASSPRGQGYEQYF.

The chain has TRBV5-1 and TRBJ1-5; weak D call: TRBD1 (6 bases). Trimming removed 1 base at V and 1 base at J, with 9 bases between. The length of the CDR3 is 15 residues. Per germline, CDR1 SGHRS and CDR2 YFSETQ. Written as DNA, the CDR3 is TGCGCCAGCAGCTTGACAGGGTTGAGCAATCAGCCCCAGCATTTT. Translation: CASSLTGLSNQPQHF.

With respect to this clone: Within the sample, other DNA sequences also encode this same CDR3. The chain links TRBV15 to TRBJ2-7; D is perhaps TRBD1 or TRBD2 (5 bases each). CDR1 is LNHNV and CDR2 is YYDKDF in the germline V gene (reference sequence). V lost 1 base to trimming and J lost 0 bases, with 7 bases between them. CDR3 length: 14 residues. CDR3 nucleotide sequence: TGTGCCACCAGCAGAGGAGGGGACTCCTACGAGCAGTACTTC. It encodes CATSRGGDSYEQYF.

The chain is built from TRBV30 and TRBJ2-5, with TRBD2 matching over 11 bases. CDR1 is GTSNPN and CDR2 is SVGIG in the germline V gene (reference sequence). The CDR3 extends over 16 amino acids. Trimming removed 5 bases from V and 5 bases from J; junction bases left unmatched: 13. For the CDR3, the DNA is TGTGCCTGGGATCCGGGACTAGCGGCTAAGTCGGAGACCCAGTACTTC. Its translation is CAWDPGLAAKSETQYF. Using reference TRBV30 and TRBJ2-5 for the parts outside the CDR3, the full variable domain is SQTIHQWPATLVQPVGSPLSLECTVEGTSNPNLYWYRQAAGRGLQLLFYSVGIGQISSEVPQNLSASRPQDRQFILSSKKLLLSDSGFYLCAWDPGLAAKSETQYFGPGTRLLVL.

The chain has TRBV9 and TRBJ1-2; 7 bases map to TRBD1. There are 15 residues in the CDR3. Trimming took 0 bases from V and 2 from J; bases not matched to a gene: 4. Per the germline V gene, CDR1 is SGDLS and CDR2 is YYNGEE. CDR3 amino acids: CASSVGDSGNYGYTF. The CDR3 bases are TGTGCCAGCAGCGTAGGGGACAGCGGCAACTATGGCTACACCTTC.

The CDR3 nucleotides are TGTGCCACCAGCACGGCGACAAACTATGGCTACACCTTC. The encoded protein is CATSTATNYGYTF. The rearrangement links TRBV15 to TRBJ1-2; D uncertain. The CDR3 contains 13 residues. Germline CDR1 LNHNV, CDR2 YYDKDF (reference sequence). The V end was cut by 4 bases, the J end by 2 bases, with 8 bases between.

This chain connects TRBV30 to TRBJ1-2, with D possibly TRBD1 on 6 matching bases. This CDR3 region has 14 residues. Germline values: CDR1 GTSNPN, CDR2 SVGIG (reference sequence). Trimming stripped 8 bases from V and 2 bases from J, with 18 bases between. CDR3 coding DNA: TGTGCCACCCGTATAGGGGGATGGAACTATGGCTACACCTTC. Protein product: CATRIGGWNYGYTF.